This T cell receptor beta chain comes out of a study of identical twins. Whole-study results and caveats: Cord blood beta clonotypes that were abundant carried fewer insertions, and memory repertoires showed no such trend. The presence of invariant MAIT and iNKT cells could partly confound analyses of zero-insertion sequences.

In TCRdb, the 5' RACE reads were re-called with MiXCR into one record per CDR3 protein. Among 200,000 to 250,000 distinct CDR3 sequences listed, 12% were seen once. This clonotype has a count of ten or more. Its target is not known. V lost 3 bases to trimming and J lost 5 bases, with 16 bases between them. Germline CDR1 and CDR2: MRHNA and SNTAGT. CDR3 length: 16 residues. These data were also filed under a second study, of yellow fever vaccine responses in identical twins.

Sequencing input: memory (CD45RO+) T cells sorted from blood. The rearrangement uses TRBV6-4 and TRBJ2-2; D is possibly TRBD1 or TRBD2 (5 bases each). This TCR was recovered from a woman between 18 and 29 years old in good health. CDR3 amino acids: CASSDGASSQTGELFF. DNA for the CDR3: TGTGCCAGCAGTGATGGGGCTAGCAGTCAAACCGGGGAGCTGTTTTTT.